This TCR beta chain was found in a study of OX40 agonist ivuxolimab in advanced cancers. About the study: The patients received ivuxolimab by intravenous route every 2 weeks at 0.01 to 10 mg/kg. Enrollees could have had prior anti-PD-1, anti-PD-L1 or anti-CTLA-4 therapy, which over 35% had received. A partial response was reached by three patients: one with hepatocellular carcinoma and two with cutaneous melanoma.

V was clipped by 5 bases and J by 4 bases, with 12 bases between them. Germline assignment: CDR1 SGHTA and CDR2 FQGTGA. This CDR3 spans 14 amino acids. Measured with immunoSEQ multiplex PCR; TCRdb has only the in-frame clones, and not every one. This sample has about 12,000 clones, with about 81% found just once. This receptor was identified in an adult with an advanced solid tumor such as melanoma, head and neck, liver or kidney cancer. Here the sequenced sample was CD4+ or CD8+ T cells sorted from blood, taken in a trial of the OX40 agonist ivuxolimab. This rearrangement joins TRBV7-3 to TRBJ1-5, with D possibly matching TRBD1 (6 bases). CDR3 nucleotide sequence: TGTGCCAGCAGCCACAGGGCACCTAATCAGCCCCAGCATTTT. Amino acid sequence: CASSHRAPNQPQHF.